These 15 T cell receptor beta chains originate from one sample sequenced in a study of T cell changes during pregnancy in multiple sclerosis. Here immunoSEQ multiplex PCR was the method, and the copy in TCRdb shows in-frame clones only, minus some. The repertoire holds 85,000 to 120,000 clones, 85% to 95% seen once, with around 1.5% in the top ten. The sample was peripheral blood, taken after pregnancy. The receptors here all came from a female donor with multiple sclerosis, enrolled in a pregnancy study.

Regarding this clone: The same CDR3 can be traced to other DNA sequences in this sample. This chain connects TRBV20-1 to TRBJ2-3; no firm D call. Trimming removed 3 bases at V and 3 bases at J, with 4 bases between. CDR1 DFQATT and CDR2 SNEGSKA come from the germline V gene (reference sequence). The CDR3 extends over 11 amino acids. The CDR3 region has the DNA TGCAGTGCTAGCCTAACAGATACGCAGTATTTT. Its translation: CSASLTDTQYF.

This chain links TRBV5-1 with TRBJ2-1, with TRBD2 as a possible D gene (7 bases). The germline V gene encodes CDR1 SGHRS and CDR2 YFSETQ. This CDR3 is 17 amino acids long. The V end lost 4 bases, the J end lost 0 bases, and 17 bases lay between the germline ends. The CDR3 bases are TGCGCCAGCAGCGTTGCCGGGGGGCTAAGCTCCTACAATGAGCAGTTCTTC. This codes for CASSVAGGLSSYNEQFF.

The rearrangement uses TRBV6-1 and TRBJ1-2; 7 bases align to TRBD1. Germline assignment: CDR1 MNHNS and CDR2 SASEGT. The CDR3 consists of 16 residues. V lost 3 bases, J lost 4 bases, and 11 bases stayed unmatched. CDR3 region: CASSENRDSTLYGYTF. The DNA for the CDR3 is TGTGCCAGCAGTGAGAACCGGGACAGTACCCTCTATGGCTACACCTTC.

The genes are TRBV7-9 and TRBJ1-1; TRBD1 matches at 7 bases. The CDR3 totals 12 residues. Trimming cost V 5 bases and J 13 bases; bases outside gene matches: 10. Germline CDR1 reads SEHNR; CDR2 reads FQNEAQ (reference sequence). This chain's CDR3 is CASSPGGTVGFF. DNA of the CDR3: TGTGCCAGCAGCCCTGGCGGGACAGTGGGTTTCTTT.

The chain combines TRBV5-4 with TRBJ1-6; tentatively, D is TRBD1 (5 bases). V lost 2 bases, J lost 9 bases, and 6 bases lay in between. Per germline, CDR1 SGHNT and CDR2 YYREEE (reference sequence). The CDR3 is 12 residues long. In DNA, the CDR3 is TGTGCCAGCAGCTTCCAGGGTTCACCCCTCCACTTT. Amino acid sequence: CASSFQGSPLHF.

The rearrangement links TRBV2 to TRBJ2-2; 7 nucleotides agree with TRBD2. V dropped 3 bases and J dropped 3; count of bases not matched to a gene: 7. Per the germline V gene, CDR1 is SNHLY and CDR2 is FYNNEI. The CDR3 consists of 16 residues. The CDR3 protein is CASSDDGRKDTGELFF. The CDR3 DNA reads TGTGCCAGCAGTGATGACGGGAGGAAGGACACCGGGGAGCTGTTTTTT.

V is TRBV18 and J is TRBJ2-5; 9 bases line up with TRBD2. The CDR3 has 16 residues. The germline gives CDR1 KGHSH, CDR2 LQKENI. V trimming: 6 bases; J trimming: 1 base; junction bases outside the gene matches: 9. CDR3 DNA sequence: TGTGCCAGCTCCTCACCCCAGCGGGGGGTCCAAGAGACCCAGTACTTC. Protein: CASSSPQRGVQETQYF.

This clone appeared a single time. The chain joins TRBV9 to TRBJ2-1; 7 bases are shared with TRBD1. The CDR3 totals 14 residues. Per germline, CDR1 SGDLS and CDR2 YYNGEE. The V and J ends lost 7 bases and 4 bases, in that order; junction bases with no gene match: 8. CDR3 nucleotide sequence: TGTGCCAGCTCCCCCGGGACAGTTTACAATGAGCAGTTCTTC. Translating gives CASSPGTVYNEQFF.

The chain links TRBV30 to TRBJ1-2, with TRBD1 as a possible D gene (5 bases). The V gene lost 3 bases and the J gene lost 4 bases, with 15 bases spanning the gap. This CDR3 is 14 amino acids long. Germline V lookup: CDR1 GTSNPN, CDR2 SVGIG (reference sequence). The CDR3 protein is CAWSPPGLGYGYTF. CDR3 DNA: TGTGCCTGGAGCCCCCCAGGGCTGGGCTATGGCTACACCTTC.

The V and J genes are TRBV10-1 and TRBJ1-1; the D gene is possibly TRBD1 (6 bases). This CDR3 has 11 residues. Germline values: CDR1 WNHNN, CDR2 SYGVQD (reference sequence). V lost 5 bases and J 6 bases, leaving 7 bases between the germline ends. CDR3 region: CASSKGAEAFF. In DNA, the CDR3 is TGCGCCAGCAGTAAGGGGGCTGAAGCTTTCTTT.

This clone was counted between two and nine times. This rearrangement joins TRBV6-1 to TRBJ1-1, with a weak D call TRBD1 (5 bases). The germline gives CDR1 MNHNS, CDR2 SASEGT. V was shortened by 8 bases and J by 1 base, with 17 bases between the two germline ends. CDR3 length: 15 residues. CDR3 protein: CASPSQGLWNTEAFF. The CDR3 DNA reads TGTGCCAGCCCCTCCCAGGGTTTGTGGAACACTGAAGCTTTCTTT.

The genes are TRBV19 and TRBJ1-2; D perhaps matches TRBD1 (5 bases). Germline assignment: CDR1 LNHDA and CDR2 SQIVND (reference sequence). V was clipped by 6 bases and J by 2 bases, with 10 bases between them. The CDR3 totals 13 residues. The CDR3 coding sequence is TGTGCCAGTAGGACTGACAGCAACTATGGCTACACCTTC. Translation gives CASRTDSNYGYTF. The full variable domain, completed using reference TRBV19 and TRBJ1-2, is DGGITQSPKYLFRKEGQNVTLSCEQNLNHDAMYWYRQDPGQGLRLIYYSQIVNDFQKGDIAEGYSVSREKKESFPLTVTSAQKNPTAFYLCASRTDSNYGYTFGSGTRLTVV.

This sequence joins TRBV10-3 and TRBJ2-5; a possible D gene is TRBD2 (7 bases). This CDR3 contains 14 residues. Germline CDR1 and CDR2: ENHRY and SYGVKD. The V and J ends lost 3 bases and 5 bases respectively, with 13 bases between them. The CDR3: CAISEGGAAETQYF. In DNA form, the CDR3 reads TGTGCCATCAGTGAAGGGGGGGCAGCGGAGACCCAGTACTTC.

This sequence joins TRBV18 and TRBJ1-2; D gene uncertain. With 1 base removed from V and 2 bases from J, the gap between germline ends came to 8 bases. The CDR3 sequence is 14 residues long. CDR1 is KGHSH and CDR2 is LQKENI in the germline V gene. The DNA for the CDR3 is TGTGCCAGCTCACCACGAGGCGGGAACTATGGCTACACCTTC. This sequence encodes CASSPRGGNYGYTF.

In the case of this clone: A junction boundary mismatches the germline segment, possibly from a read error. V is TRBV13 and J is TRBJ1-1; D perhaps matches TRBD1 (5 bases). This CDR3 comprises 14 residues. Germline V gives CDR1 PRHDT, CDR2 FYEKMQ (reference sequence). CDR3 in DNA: TGTGCCAGCAGCATAGGTGGGGGGGGCACTGAAGCTTTCTTT. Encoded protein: CASSIGGGGTEAFF.